The clone carrying this T cell receptor (beta chain) appeared many times. The V end lost 6 bases, the J end lost 3 bases, and 12 bases lay between the germline ends. The CDR3 length is 13 residues. Germline CDR1 MNHEY, CDR2 SVGEGT. TCRdb ran MiXCR on the RT-PCR reads and lists one entry per CDR3 protein. The sample comprises hundreds of thousands of distinct CDR3 sequences, 14% of which are singletons, and roughly 4% rests with the top ten. This rearrangement joins TRBV6-2 or TRBV6-3 to TRBJ2-7; D ambiguous. This receptor was taken from a female donor in good health, serving as a healthy control. Sequencing was done on a sample of memory CD4+ T cells from blood. The CDR3, as DNA: TGTGCCAGCAGGCAACCCCCCCTCTACGAGCAGTACTTC. As protein: CASRQPPLYEQYF.